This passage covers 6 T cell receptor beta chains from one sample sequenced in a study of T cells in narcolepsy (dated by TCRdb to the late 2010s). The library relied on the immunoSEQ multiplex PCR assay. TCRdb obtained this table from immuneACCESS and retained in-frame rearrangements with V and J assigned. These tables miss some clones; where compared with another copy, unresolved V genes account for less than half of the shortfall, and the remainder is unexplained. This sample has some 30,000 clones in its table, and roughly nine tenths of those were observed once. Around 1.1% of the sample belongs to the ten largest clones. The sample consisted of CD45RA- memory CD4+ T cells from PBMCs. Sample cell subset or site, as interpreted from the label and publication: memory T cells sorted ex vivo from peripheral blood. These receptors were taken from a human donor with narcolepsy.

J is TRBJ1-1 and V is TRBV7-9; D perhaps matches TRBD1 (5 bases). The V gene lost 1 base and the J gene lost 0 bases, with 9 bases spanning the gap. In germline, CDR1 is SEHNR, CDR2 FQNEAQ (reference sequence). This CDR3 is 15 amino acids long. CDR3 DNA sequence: TGTGCCAGCAGCTTAGGAGGGACCATGAACACTGAAGCTTTCTTT. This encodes CASSLGGTMNTEAFF.

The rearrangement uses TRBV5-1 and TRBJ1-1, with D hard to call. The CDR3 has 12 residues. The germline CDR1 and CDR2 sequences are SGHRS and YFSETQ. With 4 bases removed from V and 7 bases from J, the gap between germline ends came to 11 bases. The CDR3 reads CASSGRRGEAFF. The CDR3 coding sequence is TGCGCCAGCAGCGGGCGTAGAGGTGAAGCTTTCTTT. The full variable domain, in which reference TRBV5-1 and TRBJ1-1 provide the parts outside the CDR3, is KAGVTQTPRYLIKTRGQQVTLSCSPISGHRSVSWYQQTPGQGLQFLFEYFSETQRNKGNFPGRFSGRQFSNSRSEMNVSTLELGDSALYLCASSGRRGEAFFGQGTRLTVV.

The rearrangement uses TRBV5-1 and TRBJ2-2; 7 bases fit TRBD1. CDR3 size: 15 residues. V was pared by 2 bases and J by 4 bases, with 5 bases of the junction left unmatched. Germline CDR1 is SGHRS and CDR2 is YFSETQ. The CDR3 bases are TGCGCCAGCAGCTTCTTGACAGGGAGCACCGGGGAGCTGTTTTTT. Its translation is CASSFLTGSTGELFF.

Written as DNA, the CDR3 is TGTGCCAGCAGTATTTTCGGGTACAATCAGCCCCAGCATTTT. Residues: CASSIFGYNQPQHF. V usage is TRBV2 and J usage is TRBJ1-5; D gene unclear. V was cut by 5 bases and J by 3 bases, with 11 bases left in between. Germline V lookup: CDR1 SNHLY, CDR2 FYNNEI. CDR3 length: 14 residues. The full variable domain, rest sourced from reference TRBV2 and TRBJ1-5, is EPEVTQTPSHQVTQMGQEVILRCVPISNHLYFYWYRQILGQKVEFLVSFYNNEISEKSEIFDDQFSVERPDGSNFTLKIRSTKLEDSAMYFCASSIFGYNQPQHFGDGTRLSIL.

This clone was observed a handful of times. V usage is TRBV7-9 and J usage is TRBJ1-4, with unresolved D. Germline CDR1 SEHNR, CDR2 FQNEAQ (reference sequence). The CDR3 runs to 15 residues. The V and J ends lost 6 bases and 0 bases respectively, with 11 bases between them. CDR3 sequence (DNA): TGTGCCAGCAGGCGAGTAGAGGCAACTAATGAAAAACTGTTTTTT. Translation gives CASRRVEATNEKLFF.

The CDR3 is CASSAGPDEKLFF. Here the CDR3 DNA reads TGCGCCAGCAGCGCAGGCCCGGATGAAAAACTGTTTTTT. The chain joins TRBV5-1 to TRBJ1-4; D is ambiguous. V shed 4 bases and J shed 6 bases, with 10 bases lying between them. CDR1 SGHRS and CDR2 YFSETQ come from the germline V gene. CDR3 length: 13 residues.